The entry that follows covers one T cell receptor (beta chain) sequence. The sample belongs to a study of blood T cell repertoires in COVID-19. Study summary: Samples taken during acute and convalescent COVID-19 were collected in the United States, Italy and Spain. T cells, B-cell-depleted T cells, or PBMCs supplied cDNA or gDNA.

In the authors' workflow: Estimation of nucleated cell counts was performed using reference gene primer amplification. Using immunoSEQ multiplex PCR, the repertoire was profiled, and TCRdb retains in-frame clones only, with some absent. The DNA gave D and trimming, while V, J and clone size come from that table. Counted here are roughly 17,000 clones, under 90% occurring once; the ten biggest clones make up about 16%. Sequencing was performed on peripheral blood. This clonotype was sampled from a human donor with active COVID-19. The donor label of this sample is uncertain.

CDR3 DNA: TGTGCCAGCAGCCAACAGGCCGTAAACACCGGGGAGCTGTTTTTT. It yields the protein CASSQQAVNTGELFF. This rearrangement joins TRBV14 to TRBJ2-2; D unresolved. Germline V gives CDR1 SGHDN, CDR2 FVKESK. Between the trimmed V and J ends, which lost 2 bases and 2 bases, there was a span of 9 bases. This CDR3 contains 15 residues.